Listed here is a single T cell receptor (beta chain). This clonotype was recorded a few times. What this receptor recognizes is not known. A read error may produce the germline difference seen at one junction end. The CDR3 runs 14 residues from the cysteine to the phenylalanine. Only the CDR3 DNA stays, 42 bases, in frame from base 1. Reading the germline V gene gives CDR1 SGHRS and CDR2 YFSETQ. This record belongs to a study of CD8 T cells in ankylosing spondylitis (dated by TCRdb to between 2016 and 2019). Regarding the complete study: The study set out to find disease-linked TCR variants by profiling T cell receptor beta repertoires in ankylosing spondylitis patients and healthy donors. The whole study cohort included over a hundred healthy donors and around 25 ankylosing spondylitis patients. Peripheral blood samples were taken, and synovial fluid was additionally collected from ankylosing spondylitis patients. What the authors observed across the whole study: Some motif variants were previously reported in synovial fluid and blood of reactive arthritis patients, suggesting common disease-initiation mechanisms. A TCR beta motif of 8 or 9 highly homologous amino acid variants appeared characteristic of blood from ankylosing spondylitis patients. According to the report, matched synovial fluid samples from ankylosing spondylitis patients were significantly enriched for the disease-linked clones. The disease-linked clones showed a CD8+ phenotype and occurred at relatively low frequencies in peripheral blood.

Sequencer: Illumina HiSeq 2500. Quantitative 5'-RACE with molecular barcodes was the method used to prepare the TCR beta libraries. Concerning the study's data processing: A new computational method, built on a probabilistic model of VDJ rearrangement, was used to identify disease-linked TCR variants. TCRdb handled the public reads itself, with Q25 trimming in fastp and clone calling in MiXCR, and kept productive beta chains. Rows are unified per CDR3 protein, each entry keeping the most common DNA and genes. TCRdb's processing, not the authors' own work, is the source of the V and J calls. The sample table shows over 700,000 distinct CDR3 sequences, and 19% are seen once. The top ten clones comprise under 20% of the sample.

The receptor chain draws on TRBV5-1 and TRBJ2-7; the D gene cannot be resolved reliably. The sample was blood, either unsorted or a sorted T cell fraction (not recorded which). This sequence was found in a male donor with ankylosing spondylitis. CDR3 sequence: CASSLGDHSSEQYF. The nucleotide sequence reads as follows: TGCGCCAGCAGCTTAGGCGATCATTCCTCCGAGCAGTACTTC.